The 14 T cell receptor beta chains in this list originate from one sample, sequenced in a study of persistence of HIV-infected CD4 T cells. Their antigens are not known. This was the immunoSEQ version 4 assay in survey mode. Clones were sequenced by immunoSEQ multiplex PCR, and TCRdb holds only the in-frame ones, with some missing. Seen here are 24,000 or so clones, about 74% observed once, and the top ten hold around 1.9%. An overlapping HIV-1 Gag peptide pool stimulated these cells at about 0.91 ug/peptide/mL. Responding CD4+ T cells were sorted by upregulation of both CD40 ligand and CD69. The sample in question was CD4+ T cells sorted from PBMCs after approximately 20-hour stimulation, obtained from a patient who received antiretroviral therapy. The receptors derive from an adult man with HIV who was CMV-seropositive.

By frequency in the sample, this clone is medium-sized. The V and J genes are TRBV3-1 (or the pseudogene TRBV3-2) and TRBJ2-7; 9 bases fit TRBD2. The CDR3 extends over 15 amino acids. CDR1 LGHDT and CDR2 YNNKEL come from the germline V gene (reference sequence). Trimming at V came to 4 bases and at J to 2 bases, leaving 6 bases not matched to a gene. DNA of the CDR3: TGTGCCAGCAGCCTTGAGCGGGGGGCTCCCTACGAGCAGTACTTC. Protein product: CASSLERGAPYEQYF.

The V and J genes are TRBV3-1 (or the pseudogene TRBV3-2) and TRBJ2-5; maybe TRBD2 (6 bases). The V gene lost 1 base and the J gene lost 6 bases, with 21 bases spanning the gap. Germline V CDR1 and CDR2: LGHDT, YNNKEL (reference sequence). The CDR3 loop spans 17 amino acids. The CDR3 region is CASSQAAAPRGGKTQYF. The CDR3 DNA is TGTGCCAGCAGCCAAGCCGCAGCTCCGAGGGGAGGAAAGACCCAGTACTTC.

The chain employs TRBV28 and TRBJ1-6; 8 nucleotides match TRBD1. The CDR3 is 12 residues long. CDR1 is MDHEN and CDR2 is SYDVKM in the germline V gene. V lost 10 bases, J lost 9 bases, and 5 bases stayed unmatched. This chain's CDR3 is CAIGQGSSPLHF. CDR3 DNA: TGTGCCATCGGACAGGGCAGTTCACCCCTCCACTTT.

This chain's CDR3 is CASSQGDNREKLFF. DNA for the CDR3: TGTGCCAGCAGCCAAGGGGACAACAGGGAAAAACTGTTTTTT. The chain links TRBV3-1 (or the pseudogene TRBV3-2) to TRBJ1-4, with a weak D call TRBD1 (6 bases). V lost 1 base and J lost 8, with 11 bases in between. The CDR3 consists of 14 residues. CDR1 is LGHDT and CDR2 is YNNKEL in the germline V gene (reference sequence).

J is TRBJ2-2 and V is TRBV7-3; D is unresolved. The germline gives CDR1 SGHTA, CDR2 FQGTGA. The CDR3 spans 14 residues. V lost 4 bases to trimming and J lost 5 bases, with 11 bases between them. The CDR3 region is CASSYQKTTGELFF. The CDR3 nucleotides read TGTGCCAGCAGCTACCAAAAGACAACCGGGGAGCTGTTTTTT.

For this clone: One end of the junction is discordant with germline, which a read error may explain. The J gene is TRBJ2-7, the V gene TRBV5-8, with 12 bases aligning to TRBD2. The CDR3 spans 15 residues. Germline assignment: CDR1 SGHTS and CDR2 YDEGEE. The CDR3 DNA reads as TGTGCCAGCAGCTCCGGGACTAGCGGGCTTGGCCCCTCCCTCTTC. It is translated as CASSSGTSGLGPSLF.

This clone was detected only once. The chain uses TRBV11-2 and TRBJ2-7; no firm D call. The CDR3 spans 13 residues. The V end lost 1 base, the J end lost 2 bases, and 6 bases lay between the germline ends. Germline loops: CDR1 SGHAT, CDR2 FQNNGV. The CDR3 loop is CASSLAPTYEQYF. The CDR3 DNA reads TGTGCCAGCAGCTTAGCTCCCACCTACGAGCAGTACTTC.

The rearrangement joins TRBV19 to TRBJ2-1; D is possibly TRBD1 (5 bases). The germline CDR1 and CDR2 sequences are LNHDA and SQIVND (reference sequence). The CDR3 has 15 amino acids. This chain's CDR3 is CATGRGQGTYNEQFF. The CDR3 DNA reads TGTGCAACTGGACGTGGGCAGGGCACGTACAATGAGCAGTTCTTC.

This rearrangement joins TRBV4-2 to TRBJ2-3; D is uncertain. The germline V and J ends were trimmed by 3 bases and 0 bases, with 16 bases remaining between them. Germline V gives CDR1 LGHNA, CDR2 YNFKEQ. The CDR3 sequence is 17 residues long. This chain's CDR3 is CASSHPPLGRSTDTQYF. The CDR3 DNA follows: TGTGCCAGCAGCCACCCACCGTTAGGCCGGAGCACAGATACGCAGTATTTT.

The V and J genes are TRBV5-1 and TRBJ2-3; D possibly corresponds to TRBD2 (6 bases). V lost 4 bases to trimming and J lost 1 base, with 16 bases between them. The V gene's germline CDR1 is SGHRS and CDR2 YFSETQ. The CDR3 length is 16 residues. The CDR3 bases are TGCGCCAGCAGCACGTCCCCGTCTAGCGGCACAGATACGCAGTATTTT. Its protein product is CASSTSPSSGTDTQYF.

This rearrangement joins TRBV6-2 or TRBV6-3 to TRBJ1-5, with D maybe TRBD1 (5 bases). This CDR3 region has 15 residues. The germline V gene has CDR1 MNHEY and CDR2 SVGEGT. Trimming took off 0 bases at V and 6 bases at J, with 12 bases between the two ends. The CDR3 spells CASSYSMGQGQPQHF. The CDR3, as DNA: TGTGCCAGCAGTTACTCGATGGGGCAGGGTCAGCCCCAGCATTTT.

The chain links TRBV28 to TRBJ2-5; 9 bases fit TRBD2. In germline, CDR1 is MDHEN, CDR2 SYDVKM. This CDR3 region has 15 residues. V shed 6 bases, J shed 5 bases, and the junction held 10 bases outside the gene matches. This CDR3 reads CASRGWRGGVETQYF. The CDR3 nucleotides are TGTGCCAGCAGAGGTTGGCGGGGGGGCGTGGAGACCCAGTACTTC.

The rearrangement uses TRBV7-3 and TRBJ1-2, with D tentatively TRBD1 (5 bases). Trimming left V 5 bases short and J 3 bases short, with 13 bases between. CDR3 length: 14 residues. Germline V gene sequence: CDR1 SGHTA, CDR2 FQGTGA. CDR3 region: CASSRNPGDYGYTF. In nucleotides, the CDR3 is TGTGCCAGCAGCCGAAATCCGGGGGACTATGGCTACACCTTC.

This clone is classed as medium-sized. This rearrangement joins TRBV7-3 to TRBJ1-6, with TRBD1 as a possible D gene (5 bases). Per germline, CDR1 SGHTA and CDR2 FQGTGA. The V and J ends lost 3 bases and 2 bases respectively, with 8 bases between them. The CDR3 consists of 15 residues. CDR3 sequence reads: CASSLWGTYNSPLHF. In nucleotides, the CDR3 is TGTGCCAGCAGCTTGTGGGGGACCTATAATTCACCCCTCCACTTT.